The 17 T cell receptor beta chains presented below share a single source sample, sequenced in a study of OX40 agonist ivuxolimab in advanced cancers. Libraries were built with the immunoSEQ multiplex PCR assay. TCRdb provides this immuneACCESS table in a form limited to in-frame rearrangements. Some clones are lacking; in checked studies, under half of them reflect an unresolved V gene, and why the rest are absent is not known. The sample data list roughly 53,000 clones, and over 80% of these were observed just once. Together, the top ten hold less than 6% of the sample. Material: CD4+ or CD8+ T cells sorted from blood, obtained in a trial of the OX40 agonist ivuxolimab. The source of these receptors is an adult with an advanced solid tumor such as melanoma, head and neck, liver or kidney cancer.

This clone was observed once. The chain is built from TRBV7-3 and TRBJ2-1; 7 bases map to TRBD2. The CDR3 runs to 18 residues. Germline trimming cut 6 bases from V and 0 bases from J; bases unmatched to any gene: 14. Germline V gene sequence: CDR1 SGHTA, CDR2 FQGTGA. CDR3 sequence: CASSPSASGRSSYNEQFF. The DNA for the CDR3 is TGTGCCAGCAGTCCAAGTGCTAGCGGAAGGAGCTCCTACAATGAGCAGTTCTTC. The complete variable domain, with remaining parts taken from reference TRBV7-3 and TRBJ2-1, reads GAGVSQTPSNKVTEKGKYVELRCDPISGHTALYWYRQSLGQGPEFLIYFQGTGAADDSGLPNDRFFAVRPEGSVSTLKIQRTERGDSAVYLCASSPSASGRSSYNEQFFGPGTRLTVL.

The V and J genes are TRBV6-1 and TRBJ1-1; tentative D call: TRBD1 (5 bases). The CDR3 has 16 amino acids. CDR1 is MNHNS and CDR2 is SASEGT in the germline V gene. V shed 3 bases and J shed 9 bases, with 23 bases lying between them. CDR3: CASSDAGFLAHLKAFF. The CDR3 bases are TGTGCCAGCAGTGACGCAGGGTTCCTAGCTCATCTCAAAGCTTTCTTT.

The chain uses TRBV7-2 and TRBJ2-3; unclear D gene. The CDR3 runs to 12 residues. V dropped 2 bases and J dropped 4 bases, with 4 bases sitting between them. The V gene's germline CDR1 is SGHTA and CDR2 FQGNSA. Written as DNA, the CDR3 is TGTGCCAGCAGCTTATTCGCAGATACGCAGTATTTT. Translating gives CASSLFADTQYF.

This chain connects TRBV27 to TRBJ1-1, with D possibly being TRBD1 (6 bases). This CDR3 is built from 14 residues. Germline-derived CDR1 and CDR2 are MNHEY and SMNVEV (reference sequence). Trimming pared 4 bases from V and 1 base from J, leaving 10 bases between. The CDR3 region has the DNA TGTGCCAGCAGTTCACCGGGACAGAACACTGAAGCTTTCTTT. Its protein product is CASSSPGQNTEAFF.

Only a few counts were recorded for this clone. The genes are TRBV19 and TRBJ2-1; 7 bases are a match to TRBD1. Per germline, CDR1 LNHDA and CDR2 SQIVND (reference sequence). V lost 3 bases and J lost 4; bases outside the gene matches: 6. This CDR3 has 15 residues. The CDR3 DNA is TGTGCCAGTAGTATTCTGGACAGGCCGTACAATGAGCAGTTCTTC. It encodes CASSILDRPYNEQFF.

The chain is built from TRBV19 and TRBJ2-2, with 8 positions matching TRBD1. The CDR3 contains 14 residues. Germline V gene sequence: CDR1 LNHDA, CDR2 SQIVND (reference sequence). Germline trimming cut 8 bases from V and 4 bases from J; bases unmatched to any gene: 6. CDR3 amino acids: CASGGTGGTGELFF. DNA for the CDR3: TGTGCCAGTGGCGGGACAGGAGGCACCGGGGAGCTGTTTTTT. The full variable domain, completed using reference TRBV19 and TRBJ2-2, is DGGITQSPKYLFRKEGQNVTLSCEQNLNHDAMYWYRQDPGQGLRLIYYSQIVNDFQKGDIAEGYSVSREKKESFPLTVTSAQKNPTAFYLCASGGTGGTGELFFGEGSRLTVL.

The V and J genes are TRBV7-9 and TRBJ1-4; maybe TRBD1 (5 bases). V lost 4 bases and J 3 bases, leaving 9 bases between the germline ends. CDR3 length: 14 residues. Germline loops: CDR1 SEHNR, CDR2 FQNEAQ (reference sequence). The CDR3 DNA reads TGTGCCAGCAGCTCGGGACGGGCTAATGAAAAACTGTTTTTT. It yields the protein CASSSGRANEKLFF.

The V and J genes are TRBV7-3 and TRBJ2-7; D is ambiguous. The CDR3 spans 15 residues. Germline lookup yields CDR1 SGHTA and CDR2 FQGTGA. Trimming left V 1 base short and J 2 bases short, with 12 bases between. The CDR3 here is CASSLKGGEAYEQYF. As DNA, the CDR3 is TGTGCCAGCAGCTTAAAGGGCGGAGAGGCCTACGAGCAGTACTTC. The entire variable domain, with the rest obtained from reference TRBV7-3 and TRBJ2-7, is as follows: GAGVSQTPSNKVTEKGKYVELRCDPISGHTALYWYRQSLGQGPEFLIYFQGTGAADDSGLPNDRFFAVRPEGSVSTLKIQRTERGDSAVYLCASSLKGGEAYEQYFGPGTRLTVT.

The V gene is TRBV27, the J gene TRBJ2-7; 11 nucleotides agree with TRBD2. V lost 8 bases to trimming and J lost 1 base; unmatched junction nucleotides: 10. The CDR3 length is 16 residues. Germline CDR1 reads MNHEY; CDR2 reads SMNVEV (reference sequence). CDR3 protein: CASRQVSGRVSYEQYF. The CDR3 DNA reads TGTGCCAGCCGACAGGTTAGCGGGAGGGTATCCTACGAGCAGTACTTC.

Comments on this clone: A junction end diverges from the germline sequence, so it may reflect a read error. The genes are TRBV7-2 and TRBJ2-7; no reliable D call. The CDR3 sequence is 14 residues long. From germline, CDR1 is SGHTA and CDR2 FQGNSA. The CDR3 loop is CASSPRIVSYEQHF. CDR3 sequence (DNA): TGTGCCAGCAGCCCACGGATTGTCTCCTACGAGCAGCACTTC.

The chain's CDR3 is CASREGGQPQHF. In DNA form, the CDR3 reads TGTGCCAGCCGAGAGGGCGGGCAGCCCCAGCATTTT. The chain couples TRBV2 to TRBJ1-5; D remains ambiguous. There are 12 residues in the CDR3. V was trimmed by 8 bases and J by 7 bases, leaving 12 bases between them. CDR1 and CDR2 from the germline V gene are SNHLY and FYNNEI.

This clone was seen just once. The chain recombines TRBV10-1 with TRBJ1-4; perhaps TRBD1 as D (5 bases). Germline V gene data show CDR1 as WNHNN and CDR2 as SYGVQD (reference sequence). This CDR3 has 15 amino acids. V was cut by 2 bases and J by 2 bases, with 9 bases left in between. CDR3 region: CASSEPGSTNEKLFF. CDR3 sequence (DNA): TGCGCCAGCAGTGAGCCAGGGTCGACTAATGAAAAACTGTTTTTT.

Written as DNA, the CDR3 is TGCAGCGTTTCAACCAACCCCTACGAGCAGTACTTC. It encodes CSVSTNPYEQYF. This chain links TRBV29-1 with TRBJ2-7, with D unresolved. V was shortened by 5 bases and J by 2 bases, with 10 bases between the two germline ends. Germline V gene data show CDR1 as SQVTM and CDR2 as ANQGSEA. The CDR3 totals 12 residues.

The chain couples TRBV18 to TRBJ2-7; D is possibly TRBD2 (6 bases). The V gene lost 1 base and the J gene lost 3 bases, with 13 bases spanning the gap. Per the germline V gene, CDR1 is KGHSH and CDR2 is LQKENI. This CDR3 contains 15 residues. The CDR3 coding sequence is TGTGCCAGCTCACCACATCGGGACTCCTACTACGAGCAGTACTTC. This encodes CASSPHRDSYYEQYF.

V usage is TRBV14 and J usage is TRBJ1-3, with D hard to call. The germline V and J ends were trimmed by 1 base and 3 bases, with 10 bases remaining between them. Germline loops: CDR1 SGHDN, CDR2 FVKESK. The length of the CDR3 is 15 residues. The CDR3 protein is CASSQVPGIGNTIYF. Written as DNA, the CDR3 is TGTGCCAGCAGCCAAGTCCCCGGTATTGGAAACACCATATATTTT.

The chain has TRBV18 and TRBJ2-3; D is possibly TRBD2 (5 bases). Germline CDR1 is KGHSH and CDR2 is LQKENI. V gave up 1 base and J gave up 2 bases, with 10 bases separating them. This CDR3 has 15 amino acids. The CDR3 loop is CASSPRASHTDTQYF. Here the CDR3 DNA reads TGTGCCAGCTCACCACGGGCTAGCCACACAGATACGCAGTATTTT. Looking up the rest from reference TRBV18 and TRBJ2-3 gives the full variable domain: NAGVMQNPRHLVRRRGQEARLRCSPMKGHSHVYWYRQLPEEGLKFMVYLQKENIIDESGMPKERFSAEFPKEGPSILRIQQVVRGDSAAYFCASSPRASHTDTQYFGPGTRLTVL.

This clone was seen only once. The CDR3 region is CASSLLAGTDTQYF. Here the CDR3 DNA reads TGTGCCAGCAGCTTACTAGCGGGAACAGATACGCAGTATTTT. The chain joins TRBV7-3 to TRBJ2-3; 9 nucleotides match TRBD2. The V and J ends lost 2 bases and 3 bases, in that order; junction bases with no gene match: 0. The CDR3 is made up of 14 amino acids. Germline V CDR1 and CDR2: SGHTA, FQGTGA.